Presented here are 20 T cell receptor beta chains from one specimen sequenced in a study of post-analysis software for immune sequencing data. The TCR beta cDNA libraries carried unique molecular identifiers. Each CDR3 protein gets one entry after TCRdb re-called the PCR reads with MiXCR. The data show about 770,000 distinct CDR3 sequences, with about 45% seen just once and over 4.5% held by the top ten. These TCRs are of unknown antigen specificity. Study-wide results and caveats: Five TRBV segments were significantly more frequent in patients than in controls. TRBV5-6, TRBV5-1 and TRBV20-1 were among these segments.

The sequencing sample was made of blood. The source is a girl between 10 and 17 years old with multiple sclerosis.

This clonotype was picked up one time. The V gene is TRBV6-5, the J gene TRBJ1-1; no reliable D call. The V end lost 2 bases, the J end lost 5 bases, and 12 bases lay between the germline ends. The V gene's germline CDR1 is MNHEY and CDR2 SVGAGI. The CDR3 is 14 residues long. CDR3 in DNA: TGTGCCAGCAGTTACGCCGTTTTGGGTACTGAAGCTTTCTTT. It is translated as CASSYAVLGTEAFF.

The chain carries TRBV12-3 or TRBV12-4 and TRBJ1-6; 10 positions match TRBD1. With V trimmed by 1 base and J by 7 bases, 1 base remained unmatched. The CDR3 has 15 residues. The CDR3 region has the DNA TGTGCCAGCAGTTTAGGGGGACAGGGGAATTCACCCCTCCACTTT. It encodes CASSLGGQGNSPLHF.

The V and J genes are TRBV6-6 and TRBJ1-3; D is undetermined. The CDR3 is 15 amino acids. Germline assignment: CDR1 MNHNY and CDR2 SVGAGI (reference sequence). V lost 2 bases and J lost 0, with 8 bases in between. For the CDR3, the DNA is TGTGCCAGCAGTTACGACCGAATCTCTGGAAACACCATATATTTT. Its translation: CASSYDRISGNTIYF.

This clonotype has more than one count but fewer than ten. The genes are TRBV20-1 and TRBJ2-1; D perhaps matches TRBD2 (6 bases). Germline CDR1 is DFQATT and CDR2 is SNEGSKA (reference sequence). V was shortened by 5 bases and J by 9 bases, with 17 bases between the two germline ends. The CDR3 is made up of 13 amino acids. The CDR3 reads CSAFHTSSAEQFF. Here the CDR3 DNA reads TGCAGTGCTTTCCACACTAGCTCCGCTGAGCAGTTCTTC.

The chain has TRBV20-1 and TRBJ2-5; 8 bases are shared with TRBD1. In germline, CDR1 is DFQATT, CDR2 SNEGSKA (reference sequence). The CDR3 contains 14 residues. V shed 3 bases and J 4 bases; nucleotides not matched to a gene: 7. CDR3 residues: CSAREQGVSETQYF. The CDR3 DNA is TGCAGTGCTAGGGAACAGGGGGTTTCAGAGACCCAGTACTTC.

In this sample, this clonotype turned up a few times. The rearrangement uses TRBV4-3 and TRBJ2-1, with unresolved D. V lost 0 bases to trimming and J lost 4 bases, with 7 bases between them. There are 14 residues in the CDR3. The germline V gene encodes CDR1 LGHNA and CDR2 YSLEER. For the CDR3, the DNA is TGCGCCAGCAGCCAAGAGACGGAATACAATGAGCAGTTCTTC. It encodes CASSQETEYNEQFF.

This clonotype was seen a handful of times. The CDR3 reads CASSLNERELYEQYF. For the CDR3, the DNA is TGCGCCAGCAGCTTGAACGAGCGGGAGTTGTACGAGCAGTACTTC. The V call is TRBV5-1, the J call TRBJ2-7; 8 bases line up with TRBD2. The CDR3 extends over 15 amino acids. Germline V lookup: CDR1 SGHRS, CDR2 YFSETQ. The V segment lost 1 base and the J segment 4 bases; nucleotides outside the gene matches: 7.

This clonotype was seen only once. CDR3 loop: CASGIQGNEQFF. The CDR3 DNA reads as TGTGCCAGCGGGATACAGGGGAATGAGCAGTTCTTC. V and J are TRBV6-6 and TRBJ2-1, with 7 bases that match TRBD1. The J segment lost 7 bases and the V segment lost 8 bases, leaving 5 bases of the junction unmatched. The germline V gene has CDR1 MNHNY and CDR2 SVGAGI (reference sequence). The CDR3 spans 12 residues.

The chain employs TRBV7-2 and TRBJ2-1; 7 nucleotides align to TRBD1. The CDR3 covers 15 residues. Germline assignment: CDR1 SGHTA and CDR2 FQGNSA. The trim removed 5 bases at V and 1 base at J, leaving 5 bases unmatched. This chain's CDR3 is CASSPPGQSYNEQFF. The CDR3 region has the DNA TGTGCCAGCAGCCCTCCGGGACAGTCCTACAATGAGCAGTTCTTC. Supplemented by reference TRBV7-2 and TRBJ2-1, the full variable domain reads GAGVSQSPSNKVTEKGKDVELRCDPISGHTALYWYRQSLGQGLEFLIYFQGNSAPDKSGLPSDRFSAERTGGSVSTLTIQRTQQEDSAVYLCASSPPGQSYNEQFFGPGTRLTVL.

This clonotype was counted a few times. The chain couples TRBV13 to TRBJ2-1, with 13 nucleotides matching TRBD2. Germline CDR1 is PRHDT and CDR2 is FYEKMQ (reference sequence). V lost 3 bases and J lost 12; bases outside the gene matches: 8. The CDR3 runs 15 residues. The CDR3 nucleotides are TGTGCCAGCAGCTTCCCCGGGACTAGCGGGATGGCGCAGTTCTTC. It is translated as CASSFPGTSGMAQFF.

The chain has TRBV20-1 and TRBJ1-2; D uncertain. There are 15 residues in the CDR3. The V and J ends lost 0 bases and 4 bases respectively, with 15 bases between them. In germline, CDR1 is DFQATT, CDR2 SNEGSKA (reference sequence). The CDR3 spells CSARETRTRFYGYTF. The CDR3 DNA reads TGCAGTGCTAGAGAAACCCGGACGAGATTCTATGGCTACACCTTC.

The J gene is TRBJ2-6, the V gene TRBV12-3 or TRBV12-4; 14 positions match TRBD2. After removal of 3 bases from V and 4 bases from J, the junction contained 8 bases not matched to a gene. The CDR3 is made up of 19 amino acids. The CDR3 nucleotides are TGTGCCAGCAGTTTGAGGACTAGCGGGAGGTCGGGGGGGGCCAACGTCCTGACTTTC. Translation: CASSLRTSGRSGGANVLTF.

The CDR3 DNA is TGTGCCAGCAGTGGGCCCGGGGCTGGGGCCAACGTCCTGACTTTC. Its protein product is CASSGPGAGANVLTF. The V and J genes are TRBV2 and TRBJ2-6; D perhaps matches TRBD2 (5 bases). Trimming left V 4 bases short and J 2 bases short, with 9 bases between. In germline, CDR1 is SNHLY, CDR2 FYNNEI. The CDR3 contains 15 residues.

V usage is TRBV7-3 and J usage is TRBJ2-1, with 9 positions matching TRBD1. The V and J ends lost 4 bases and 9 bases, in that order; junction bases with no gene match: 1. The CDR3 extends over 12 amino acids. Germline lookup yields CDR1 SGHTA and CDR2 FQGTGA. CDR3 loop: CASSSDRGEQFF. The DNA for the CDR3 is TGTGCCAGCAGCTCGGACAGGGGTGAGCAGTTCTTC.

The V call is TRBV7-9, the J call TRBJ2-7; TRBD1 agrees at 10 bases. Trimming took 6 bases from V and 5 from J; bases not matched to a gene: 10. The germline CDR1 and CDR2 sequences are SEHNR and FQNEAQ (reference sequence). This CDR3 region has 15 residues. The CDR3 bases are TGTGCCAGCAGGCAAGCCGGGACAGGGGAAAACGAGCAGTACTTC. This translates into CASRQAGTGENEQYF.

CDR3 DNA: TGCAGTGCTAGAGGGGACAGCTATAGCAATCAGCCCCAGCATTTT. The encoded protein is CSARGDSYSNQPQHF. This chain connects TRBV20-1 to TRBJ1-5; 7 bases agree with TRBD1. Trimming removed 1 base from V and 0 bases from J; junction bases left unmatched: 3. Germline V gene data show CDR1 as DFQATT and CDR2 as SNEGSKA (reference sequence). The CDR3 sequence is 15 residues long.

The chain combines TRBV12-3 or TRBV12-4 with TRBJ2-1; D is unclear. Between the trimmed V and J ends, which lost 5 bases and 1 base, there was a span of 15 bases. The CDR3 is 16 amino acids. CDR3 nucleotides: TGTGCCAGCAGTCGGCGAGGAGAAAAATCCTACAATGAGCAGTTCTTC. Residues: CASSRRGEKSYNEQFF.

The J gene is TRBJ1-2, the V gene TRBV7-9; TRBD1 might be the D (5 bases). The CDR3 totals 14 residues. Trimming stripped 4 bases from V and 8 bases from J, with 17 bases between. CDR1 and CDR2 from the germline V gene are SEHNR and FQNEAQ (reference sequence). The CDR3 nucleotides read TGTGCCAGCAGCTCCCCGGGGGATAGGTCGGGCTACACCTTC. Encoded protein: CASSSPGDRSGYTF.

This clonotype was seen a handful of times. The rearrangement uses TRBV29-1 and TRBJ1-1, with TRBD1 matching over 7 bases. CDR1 is SQVTM, CDR2 ANQGSEA, per germline. The junction had 13 bases not matched to a gene; V was cut back by 2 bases and J by 4 bases. This CDR3 has 16 residues. The CDR3 coding sequence is TGCAGCGTTGAAACTCCTAACAGGGGAGGGGCCACTGAAGCTTTCTTT. Its translation is CSVETPNRGGATEAFF. Looking up the rest from reference TRBV29-1 and TRBJ1-1 gives the full variable domain: SAVISQKPSRDICQRGTSLTIQCQVDSQVTMMFWYRQQPGQSLTLIATANQGSEATYESGFVIDKFPISRPNLTFSTLTVSNMSPEDSSIYLCSVETPNRGGATEAFFGQGTRLTVV.

The chain recombines TRBV9 with TRBJ2-7; 12 bases are a match to TRBD2. The germline V gene encodes CDR1 SGDLS and CDR2 YYNGEE. CDR3 length: 18 amino acids. V gave up 0 bases and J gave up 7 bases; unmatched junction bases: 14. The CDR3: CASSVAGGLAGGPEEQYF. In nucleotides, the CDR3 is TGTGCCAGCAGCGTAGCTGGAGGGCTAGCGGGAGGGCCAGAGGAGCAGTACTTC.